This entry concerns a single T cell receptor (beta chain). Its antigen is not identified. This entry belongs to a study of cytomegalovirus exposure and HLA in healthy donors. All the people who gave samples were healthy bone marrow donors. Findings and limits, study-wide: There were reportedly fewer N-insertions in an Asian-associated ancestry cluster than the roughly 700-donor mean, in a later analysis. As immune exposure information, only CMV serostatus was available.

Use of 60 Vbeta and 13 Jbeta primers characterized the PCR. The assay was immunoSEQ multiplex PCR, and TCRdb's table has in-frame clones only and misses some. The sample carries 110,000 or so clones, 76% recorded once. The sequencing input was PBMCs. The receptor's source is a man aged 45 to 65 in good health and CMV-seropositive.

CDR3 sequence reads: CATGIGQGQSGYTF. In DNA, the CDR3 is TGTGCCACTGGTATCGGACAGGGACAGAGTGGCTACACCTTC. J is TRBJ1-2 and V is TRBV9; 8 nucleotides line up with TRBD1. The length of the CDR3 is 14 residues. The germline CDR1 and CDR2 sequences are SGDLS and YYNGEE. After removal of 9 bases from V and 7 bases from J, the junction contained 14 bases not matched to a gene.